Described below is a single T cell receptor (beta chain) sequence and its context. The sample is drawn from a study of tumour-infiltrating T cells in Burkitt lymphoma. Looking at the study overall: Survival, overall and progression-free, tracked with productive clonality.

V was cut by 5 bases and J by 7 bases, with 12 bases left in between. The CDR3 length is 13 residues. The V gene's germline CDR1 is SEHNR and CDR2 FQNEAQ (reference sequence). TCRdb's copy holds only in-frame clones and misses some; the assay was immunoSEQ multiplex PCR. The sample records about 2,500 clones, under 85% being singletons. Sample: tumor tissue. The receptor's source is a human donor with diffuse large B-cell lymphoma. V is TRBV7-9 and J is TRBJ2-1; D is perhaps TRBD1 (5 bases). This CDR3 is CASSPRQNNEQFF. In DNA form, the CDR3 reads TGTGCCAGCAGCCCCAGACAGAATAATGAGCAGTTCTTC.